Below, 19 T cell receptor beta chains from the same sample are listed, as sequenced in a study of T cell repertoires in cytomegalovirus infection. MiXCR, run by TCRdb on the reads, gives a single entry per CDR3 protein. The sample consists of tens of thousands of distinct CDR3 sequences, 20% to 30% of them appearing once. These receptors have no known antigen. The sequencing used CD8+ T cells from cultured PBMCs, collected from culture after CMV antigen stimulation. The receptors were sampled from a human donor in good health (CMV status not recorded). Some clones in this sample may be carry-over from other donors' samples.

This clonotype has at least ten counts. The chain links TRBV6-5 to TRBJ1-1; no definite D call. The CDR3 runs 16 residues. V was cut by 0 bases and J by 3 bases, with 14 bases left in between. The V gene's germline CDR1 is MNHEY and CDR2 SVGAGI. CDR3 DNA: TGTGCCAGCAGTTACTCGCGAACTGGGTCAGACACTGAAGCTTTCTTT. Translation: CASSYSRTGSDTEAFF.

The chain is built from TRBV24-1 and TRBJ2-2; 9 bases map to TRBD1. The CDR3 consists of 15 residues. Trimming at V came to 9 bases and at J to 3 bases, leaving 7 bases not matched to a gene. Germline V gene lookup returns CDR1 KGHDR and CDR2 SFDVKD. The CDR3 here is CATAGQGSDTGELFF. CDR3 DNA: TGTGCCACCGCAGGACAGGGGTCGGACACCGGGGAGCTGTTTTTT.

This clonotype appeared many times. The rearrangement joins TRBV7-2 to TRBJ1-2, with 9 bases that match TRBD1. The J segment lost 3 bases and the V segment lost 4 bases, leaving 3 bases of the junction unmatched. This CDR3 is built from 14 residues. Germline V gives CDR1 SGHTA, CDR2 FQGNSA. CDR3 sequence (DNA): TGTGCCAGCAGCTCTACAGGGGGCGACTATGGCTACACCTTC. Amino acids: CASSSTGGDYGYTF.

In its sample, this clonotype is medium-sized. The gene calls are TRBV7-2 and TRBJ2-3; the D is unclear. Germline assignment: CDR1 SGHTA and CDR2 FQGNSA. The CDR3 runs 12 residues. V was cut by 2 bases and J by 5 bases, with 5 bases left in between. The CDR3 loop is CASSLPLDTQYF. CDR3 nucleotides: TGTGCCAGCAGCTTACCGTTAGATACGCAGTATTTT. The full variable domain, completed using reference TRBV7-2 and TRBJ2-3, is GAGVSQSPSNKVTEKGKDVELRCDPISGHTALYWYRQSLGQGLEFLIYFQGNSAPDKSGLPSDRFSAERTGGSVSTLTIQRTQQEDSAVYLCASSLPLDTQYFGPGTRLTVL.

This clonotype was counted many times. CDR3 DNA: TGTGCCAGCAGGAAACAGGGACTGAACACCGGGGAGCTGTTTTTT. Translating it yields CASRKQGLNTGELFF. V and J are TRBV7-2 and TRBJ2-2; the D call may be TRBD1 or TRBD2 (6 bases each). V lost 6 bases and J 1 base, leaving 12 bases between the germline ends. The germline V gene has CDR1 SGHTA and CDR2 FQGNSA. This CDR3 region has 15 residues.

This chain links TRBV14 with TRBJ1-1, with D tentatively TRBD1 (5 bases). Germline loops: CDR1 SGHDN, CDR2 FVKESK. V lost 1 base and J 4 bases, leaving 10 bases between the germline ends. The CDR3 runs to 14 residues. The CDR3 nucleotides are TGTGCCAGCAGCCAAGTCTTGGGGGGCACTGAAGCTTTCTTT. It translates to CASSQVLGGTEAFF.

The V and J genes are TRBV6-2 or TRBV6-3 and TRBJ2-7, with 7 nucleotides matching TRBD2. Germline V gene sequence: CDR1 MNHEY, CDR2 SVGEGT. The CDR3 extends over 11 amino acids. Trimming at V came to 6 bases and at J to 6 bases, leaving 2 bases not matched to a gene. The CDR3 region is CASSPGGEQYF. CDR3 nucleotides: TGTGCCAGCAGCCCGGGGGGCGAGCAGTACTTC.

The chain is built from TRBV28 and TRBJ2-3, with unresolved D. The CDR3 loop spans 11 amino acids. The V gene's germline CDR1 is MDHEN and CDR2 SYDVKM. V lost 4 bases, J lost 7 bases, and 6 bases lay in between. CDR3 DNA: TGTGCCAGCAGTTCTCAAAATACGCAGTATTTT. Its protein is CASSSQNTQYF. Full variable domain (rest looked up from reference TRBV28 and TRBJ2-3): DVKVTQSSRYLVKRTGEKVFLECVQDMDHENMFWYRQDPGLGLRLIYFSYDVKMKEKGDIPEGYSVSREKKERFSLILESASTNQTSMYLCASSSQNTQYFGPGTRLTVL.

V gene TRBV6-1 combines with J gene TRBJ2-1, with a possible D match to TRBD2 (5 bases). The CDR3 length is 15 residues. Trimming cost V 2 bases and J 0 bases, with 8 bases left between them. The germline gives CDR1 MNHNS, CDR2 SASEGT. The CDR3 is CASSELGSSYNEQFF. The CDR3 DNA reads TGTGCCAGCAGTGAACTTGGGAGCTCCTACAATGAGCAGTTCTTC.

This clonotype was recorded at least ten times. V usage is TRBV6-5 and J usage is TRBJ2-7, with a weak D call TRBD1 (6 bases). Germline CDR1 and CDR2: MNHEY and SVGAGI. V gave up 5 bases and J gave up 1 base, with 15 bases separating them. The CDR3 spans 15 residues. The CDR3 sequence is CASSPSWGQSYEQYF. CDR3 DNA sequence: TGTGCCAGCAGTCCAAGCTGGGGGCAATCCTACGAGCAGTACTTC.

The rearrangement uses TRBV5-1 and TRBJ2-1; either TRBD1 or TRBD2 may fit D (6 bases each). There are 15 residues in the CDR3. CDR1 is SGHRS, CDR2 YFSETQ, per germline. V gave up 4 bases and J gave up 9 bases, with 20 bases separating them. The CDR3 DNA reads as TGCGCCAGCAGCAAGGACCGGGACAAGGGGGGTGAGCAGTTCTTC. It is translated as CASSKDRDKGGEQFF. Complete variable domain (other parts from reference TRBV5-1 and TRBJ2-1): KAGVTQTPRYLIKTRGQQVTLSCSPISGHRSVSWYQQTPGQGLQFLFEYFSETQRNKGNFPGRFSGRQFSNSRSEMNVSTLELGDSALYLCASSKDRDKGGEQFFGPGTRLTVL.

The chain combines TRBV6-2 or TRBV6-3 with TRBJ2-7; perhaps TRBD2 as D (5 bases). In germline, CDR1 is MNHEY, CDR2 SVGEGT. The CDR3 consists of 16 residues. V lost 2 bases, J lost 2 bases, and 16 bases lay in between. The CDR3: CASSYPREGFPYEQYF. The CDR3 DNA sequence: TGTGCCAGCAGTTACCCTCGGGAAGGCTTCCCCTACGAGCAGTACTTC.

The rearrangement uses TRBV28 and TRBJ2-7; 8 nucleotides align to TRBD2. CDR3 size: 14 residues. Germline V gene lookup returns CDR1 MDHEN and CDR2 SYDVKM. V shed 6 bases and J 6 bases; nucleotides not matched to a gene: 10. The CDR3 nucleotides are TGTGCCAGCAGCCTTACCATAGCGGGGAGCGAGCAGTACTTC. Its translation is CASSLTIAGSEQYF. The full variable domain, its missing parts supplied by reference TRBV28 and TRBJ2-7, is DVKVTQSSRYLVKRTGEKVFLECVQDMDHENMFWYRQDPGLGLRLIYFSYDVKMKEKGDIPEGYSVSREKKERFSLILESASTNQTSMYLCASSLTIAGSEQYFGPGTRLTVT.

The chain couples TRBV12-3 or TRBV12-4 to TRBJ2-3; D possibly corresponds to TRBD2 (6 bases). This CDR3 spans 15 amino acids. V dropped 7 bases and J dropped 3 bases, with 17 bases sitting between them. In nucleotides, the CDR3 is TGTGCCAGCAACACCCGGGGGTTGGGTACAGATACGCAGTATTTT. Translated: CASNTRGLGTDTQYF.

J is TRBJ2-4 and V is TRBV9; TRBD1 is a possible D gene (6 bases). In germline, CDR1 is SGDLS, CDR2 YYNGEE. CDR3 length: 16 amino acids. Trimming took off 7 bases at V and 0 bases at J, with 17 bases between the two ends. The CDR3 DNA reads as TGTGCCAGCCCCAGAGACAGGAGATTAGCCAAAAACATTCAGTACTTC. It yields the protein CASPRDRRLAKNIQYF.

This clonotype has ten or more counts. CDR3 sequence (DNA): TGTGCCAGCAGTTTATCGGGACCGAACTATGGCTACACCTTC. It translates to CASSLSGPNYGYTF. The rearrangement uses TRBV27 and TRBJ1-2, with D possibly matching TRBD1 (5 bases). Germline V gene data show CDR1 as MNHEY and CDR2 as SMNVEV (reference sequence). V was pared by 0 bases and J by 2 bases, with 7 bases between. This CDR3 has 14 amino acids.

The V and J genes are TRBV15 and TRBJ2-2, with 9 bases matching TRBD1. With 0 bases clipped from V and 1 base from J, the junction kept 12 bases outside the gene matches. There are 20 residues in the CDR3. Germline V gene sequence: CDR1 LNHNV, CDR2 YYDKDF (reference sequence). CDR3: CATSRDGGFRGQGNTGELFF. CDR3 nucleotides: TGTGCCACCAGCAGAGATGGAGGGTTCCGGGGACAGGGGAACACCGGGGAGCTGTTTTTT.

This sequence joins TRBV7-2 and TRBJ1-4, with D possibly matching TRBD1 (6 bases). Germline CDR1 and CDR2: SGHTA and FQGNSA. V lost 5 bases, J lost 7 bases, and 17 bases lay in between. The CDR3 has 15 residues. This CDR3 is CASSQQGLDGEKLFF. In nucleotides, the CDR3 is TGTGCCAGCAGCCAACAGGGCTTAGACGGTGAAAAACTGTTTTTT.

This chain links TRBV19 with TRBJ1-5, with D maybe TRBD1 (6 bases). This CDR3 is built from 15 residues. CDR1 is LNHDA and CDR2 is SQIVND in the germline V gene (reference sequence). V lost 7 bases and J 7 bases, leaving 20 bases between the germline ends. CDR3 amino acids: CASNLGTSPKQPQHF. The DNA for the CDR3 is TGTGCCAGTAACCTCGGGACAAGTCCCAAACAGCCCCAGCATTTT.